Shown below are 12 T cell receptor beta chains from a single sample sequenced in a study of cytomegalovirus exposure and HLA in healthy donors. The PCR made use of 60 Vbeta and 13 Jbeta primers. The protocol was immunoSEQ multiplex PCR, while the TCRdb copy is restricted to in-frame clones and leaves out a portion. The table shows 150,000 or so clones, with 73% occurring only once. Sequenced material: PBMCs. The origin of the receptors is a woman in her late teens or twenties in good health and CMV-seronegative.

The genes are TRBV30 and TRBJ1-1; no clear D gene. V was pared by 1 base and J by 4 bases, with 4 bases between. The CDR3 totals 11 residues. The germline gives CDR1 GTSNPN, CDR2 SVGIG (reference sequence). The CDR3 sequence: CAWSALTEAFF. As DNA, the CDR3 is TGTGCCTGGAGTGCCCTCACTGAAGCTTTCTTT. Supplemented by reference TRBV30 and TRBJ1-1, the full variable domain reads SQTIHQWPATLVQPVGSPLSLECTVEGTSNPNLYWYRQAAGRGLQLLFYSVGIGQISSEVPQNLSASRPQDRQFILSSKKLLLSDSGFYLCAWSALTEAFFGQGTRLTVV.

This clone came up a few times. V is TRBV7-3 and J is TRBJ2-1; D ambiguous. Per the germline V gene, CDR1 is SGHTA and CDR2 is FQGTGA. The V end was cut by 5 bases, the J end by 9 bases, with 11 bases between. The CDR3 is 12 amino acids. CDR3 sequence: CASSPSPGEQFF. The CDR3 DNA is TGTGCCAGCAGCCCAAGCCCGGGTGAGCAGTTCTTC. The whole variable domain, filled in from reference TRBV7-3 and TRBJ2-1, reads GAGVSQTPSNKVTEKGKYVELRCDPISGHTALYWYRQSLGQGPEFLIYFQGTGAADDSGLPNDRFFAVRPEGSVSTLKIQRTERGDSAVYLCASSPSPGEQFFGPGTRLTVL.

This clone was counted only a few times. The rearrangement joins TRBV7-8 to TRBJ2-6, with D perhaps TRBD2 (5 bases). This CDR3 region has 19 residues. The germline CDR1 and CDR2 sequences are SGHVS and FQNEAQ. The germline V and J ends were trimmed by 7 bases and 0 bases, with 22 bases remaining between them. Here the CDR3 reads CASIPKGLDWYSGANVLTF. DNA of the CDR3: TGTGCCAGCATTCCAAAAGGGCTGGACTGGTACTCTGGGGCCAACGTCCTGACTTTC.

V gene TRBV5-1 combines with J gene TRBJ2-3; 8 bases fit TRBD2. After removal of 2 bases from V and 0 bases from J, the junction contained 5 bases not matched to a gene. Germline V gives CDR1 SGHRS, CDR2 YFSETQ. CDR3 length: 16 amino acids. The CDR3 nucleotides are TGCGCCAGCAGCTTAGGTACTAGCGGTAGCACAGATACGCAGTATTTT. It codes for CASSLGTSGSTDTQYF.

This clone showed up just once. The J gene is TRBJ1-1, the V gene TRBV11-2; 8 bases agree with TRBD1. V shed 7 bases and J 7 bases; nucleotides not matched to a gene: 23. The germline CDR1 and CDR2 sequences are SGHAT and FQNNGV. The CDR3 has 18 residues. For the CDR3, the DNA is TGTGCCAGCACCCGTCGGGATCGAGGCGACAGGGGAATCGGTGAAGCTTTCTTT. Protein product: CASTRRDRGDRGIGEAFF.

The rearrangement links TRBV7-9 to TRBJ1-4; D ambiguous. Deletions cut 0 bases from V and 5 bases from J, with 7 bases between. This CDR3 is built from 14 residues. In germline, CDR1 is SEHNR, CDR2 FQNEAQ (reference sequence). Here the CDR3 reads CASSLAPENEKLFF. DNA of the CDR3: TGTGCCAGCAGCTTAGCTCCAGAAAATGAAAAACTGTTTTTT.

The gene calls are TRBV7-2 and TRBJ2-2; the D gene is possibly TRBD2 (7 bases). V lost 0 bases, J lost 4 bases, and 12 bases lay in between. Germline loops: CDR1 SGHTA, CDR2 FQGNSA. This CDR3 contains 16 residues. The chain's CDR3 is CASSLAGGRVTGELFF. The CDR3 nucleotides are TGTGCCAGCAGCTTAGCGGGGGGGCGGGTCACCGGGGAGCTGTTTTTT.

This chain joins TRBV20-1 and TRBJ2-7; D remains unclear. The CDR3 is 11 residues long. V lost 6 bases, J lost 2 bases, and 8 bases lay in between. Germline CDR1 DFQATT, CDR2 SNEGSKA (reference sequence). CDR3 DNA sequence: TGCAGTGCCCGTCTAACCTACGAGCAGTACTTC. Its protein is CSARLTYEQYF.

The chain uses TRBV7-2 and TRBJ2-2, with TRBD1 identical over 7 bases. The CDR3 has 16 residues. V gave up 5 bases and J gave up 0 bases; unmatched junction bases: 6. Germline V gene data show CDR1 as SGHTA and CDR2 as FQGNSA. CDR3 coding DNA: TGTGCCAGCAGCCCCGGGACAGTCCCGAACACCGGGGAGCTGTTTTTT. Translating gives CASSPGTVPNTGELFF.

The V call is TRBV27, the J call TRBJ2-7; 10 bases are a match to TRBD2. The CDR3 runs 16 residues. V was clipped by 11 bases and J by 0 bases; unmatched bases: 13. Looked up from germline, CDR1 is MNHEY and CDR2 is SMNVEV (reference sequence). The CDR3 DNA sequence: TGTGCCGTCACGGGGCTAGCGGGAGATGTCTCCTACGAGCAGTACGTC. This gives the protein CAVTGLAGDVSYEQYV.

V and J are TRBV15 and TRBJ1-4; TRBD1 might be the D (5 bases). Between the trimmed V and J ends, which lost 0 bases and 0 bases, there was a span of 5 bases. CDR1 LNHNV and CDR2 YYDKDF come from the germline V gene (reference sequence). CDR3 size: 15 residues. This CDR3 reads CATSREQATNEKLFF. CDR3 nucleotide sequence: TGTGCCACCAGCAGAGAACAGGCAACTAATGAAAAACTGTTTTTT.

The CDR3 coding sequence is TGTGCCAGCAGTGAAGGATGGGGGGGGGCCCAAGAGACCCAGTACTTC. This sequence encodes CASSEGWGGAQETQYF. The chain employs TRBV6-1 and TRBJ2-5; the D gene is possibly TRBD2 (7 bases). Per the germline V gene, CDR1 is MNHNS and CDR2 is SASEGT. V shed 1 base and J shed 1 base, with 13 bases lying between them. This CDR3 is 16 amino acids long.